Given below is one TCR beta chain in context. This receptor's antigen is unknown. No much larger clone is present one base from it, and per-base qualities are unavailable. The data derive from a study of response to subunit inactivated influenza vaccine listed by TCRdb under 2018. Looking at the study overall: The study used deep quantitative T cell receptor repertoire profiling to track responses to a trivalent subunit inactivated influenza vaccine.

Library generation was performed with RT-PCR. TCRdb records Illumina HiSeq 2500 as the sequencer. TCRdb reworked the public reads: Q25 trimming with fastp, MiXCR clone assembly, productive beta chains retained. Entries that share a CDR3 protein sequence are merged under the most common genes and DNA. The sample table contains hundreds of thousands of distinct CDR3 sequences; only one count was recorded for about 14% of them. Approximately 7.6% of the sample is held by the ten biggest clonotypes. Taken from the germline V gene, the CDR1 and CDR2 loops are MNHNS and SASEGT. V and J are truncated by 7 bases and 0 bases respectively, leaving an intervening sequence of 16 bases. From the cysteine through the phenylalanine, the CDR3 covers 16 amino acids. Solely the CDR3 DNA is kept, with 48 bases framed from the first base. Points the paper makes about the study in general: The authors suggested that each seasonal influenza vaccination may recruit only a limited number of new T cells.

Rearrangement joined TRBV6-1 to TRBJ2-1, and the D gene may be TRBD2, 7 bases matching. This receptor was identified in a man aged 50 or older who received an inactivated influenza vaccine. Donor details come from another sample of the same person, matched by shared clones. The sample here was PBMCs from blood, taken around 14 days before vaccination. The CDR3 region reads CASTIRGGISYNEQFF. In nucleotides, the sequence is TGTGCCAGCACTATAAGGGGGGGAATCTCCTACAATGAGCAGTTCTTC.